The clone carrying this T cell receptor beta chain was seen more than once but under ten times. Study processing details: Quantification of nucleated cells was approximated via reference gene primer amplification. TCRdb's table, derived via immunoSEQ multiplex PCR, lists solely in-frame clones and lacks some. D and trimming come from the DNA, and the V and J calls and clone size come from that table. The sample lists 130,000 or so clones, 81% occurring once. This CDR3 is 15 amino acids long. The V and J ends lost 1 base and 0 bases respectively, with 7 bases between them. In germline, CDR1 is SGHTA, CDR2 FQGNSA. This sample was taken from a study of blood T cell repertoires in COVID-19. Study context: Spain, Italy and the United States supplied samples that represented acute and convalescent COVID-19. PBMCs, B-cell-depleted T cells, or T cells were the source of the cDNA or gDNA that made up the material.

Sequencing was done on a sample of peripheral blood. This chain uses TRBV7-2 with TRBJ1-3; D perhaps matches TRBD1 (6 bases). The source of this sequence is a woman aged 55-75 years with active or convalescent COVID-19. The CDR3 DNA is TGTGCCAGCAGCTTAGACAGGGCCTCTGGAAACACCATATATTTT. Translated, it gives CASSLDRASGNTIYF.